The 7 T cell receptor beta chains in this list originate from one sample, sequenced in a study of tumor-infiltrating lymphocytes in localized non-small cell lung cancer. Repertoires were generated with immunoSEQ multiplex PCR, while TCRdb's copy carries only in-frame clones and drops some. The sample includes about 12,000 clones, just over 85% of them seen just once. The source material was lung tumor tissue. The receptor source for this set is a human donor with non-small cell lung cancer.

CDR3 bases: TGCGCCAGCAGCCAGAGGAGCGGAACCGGGGAGCTGTTTTTT. Amino acids: CASSQRSGTGELFF. The chain carries TRBV5-1 and TRBJ2-2; D is perhaps TRBD2 (5 bases). Per germline, CDR1 SGHRS and CDR2 YFSETQ. Trimming stripped 4 bases from V and 5 bases from J, with 12 bases between. The CDR3 is 14 residues long. Combining the CDR3 with reference TRBV5-1 and TRBJ2-2 gives the whole variable domain KAGVTQTPRYLIKTRGQQVTLSCSPISGHRSVSWYQQTPGQGLQFLFEYFSETQRNKGNFPGRFSGRQFSNSRSEMNVSTLELGDSALYLCASSQRSGTGELFFGEGSRLTVL.

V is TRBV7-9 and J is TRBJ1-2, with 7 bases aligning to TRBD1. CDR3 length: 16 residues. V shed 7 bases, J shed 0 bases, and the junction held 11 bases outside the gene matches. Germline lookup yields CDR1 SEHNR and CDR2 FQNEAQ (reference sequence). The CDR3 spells CASTFADRDPNYGYTF. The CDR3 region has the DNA TGTGCCAGCACCTTTGCCGACAGGGACCCTAACTATGGCTACACCTTC.

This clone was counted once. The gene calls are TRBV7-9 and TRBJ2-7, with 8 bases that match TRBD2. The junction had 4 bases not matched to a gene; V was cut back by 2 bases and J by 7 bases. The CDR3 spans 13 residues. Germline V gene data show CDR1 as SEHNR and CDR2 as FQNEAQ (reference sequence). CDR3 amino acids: CASSLMSGREQYF. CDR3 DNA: TGTGCCAGCAGCTTAATGAGCGGGAGAGAGCAGTACTTC.

CDR3 coding DNA: TGTGCCAGCTCACTAACGATGGCCGGGAAAGAGACCCAGTACTTC. Protein sequence: CASSLTMAGKETQYF. The gene calls are TRBV18 and TRBJ2-5, with D perhaps TRBD2 (5 bases). The CDR3 is 15 residues long. Germline V gives CDR1 KGHSH, CDR2 LQKENI. Trimming pared 4 bases from V and 3 bases from J, leaving 15 bases between.

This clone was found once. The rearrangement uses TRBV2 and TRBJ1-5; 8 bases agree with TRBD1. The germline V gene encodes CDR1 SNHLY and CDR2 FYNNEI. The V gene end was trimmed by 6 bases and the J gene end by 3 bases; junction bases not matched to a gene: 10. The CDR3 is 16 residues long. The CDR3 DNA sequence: TGTGCCAGCAGCCGACAGGGGCCCCAGAACAATCAGCCCCAGCATTTT. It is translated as CASSRQGPQNNQPQHF.

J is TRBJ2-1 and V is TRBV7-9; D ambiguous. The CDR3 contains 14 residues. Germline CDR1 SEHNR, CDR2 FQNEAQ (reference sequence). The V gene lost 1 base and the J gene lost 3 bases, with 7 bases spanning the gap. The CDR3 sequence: CASSLDAGYNEQFF. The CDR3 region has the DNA TGTGCCAGCAGCTTAGATGCAGGCTACAATGAGCAGTTCTTC.

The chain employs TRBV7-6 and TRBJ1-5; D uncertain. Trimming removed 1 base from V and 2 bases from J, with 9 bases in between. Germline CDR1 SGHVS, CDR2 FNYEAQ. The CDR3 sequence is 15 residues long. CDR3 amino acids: CASSLEGFGNQPQHF. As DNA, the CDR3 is TGTGCCAGCAGCTTAGAAGGGTTCGGCAATCAGCCCCAGCATTTT.